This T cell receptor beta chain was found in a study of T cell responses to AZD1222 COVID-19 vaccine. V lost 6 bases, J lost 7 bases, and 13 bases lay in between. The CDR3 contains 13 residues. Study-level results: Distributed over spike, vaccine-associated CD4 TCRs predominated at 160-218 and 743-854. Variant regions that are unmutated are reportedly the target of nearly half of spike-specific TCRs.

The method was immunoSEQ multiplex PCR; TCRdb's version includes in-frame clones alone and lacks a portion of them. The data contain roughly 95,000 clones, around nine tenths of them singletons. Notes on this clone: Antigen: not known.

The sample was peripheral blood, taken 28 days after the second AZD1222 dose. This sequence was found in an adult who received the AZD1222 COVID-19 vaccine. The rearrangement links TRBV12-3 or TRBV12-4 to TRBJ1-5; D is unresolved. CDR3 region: CASRLGGEQPQHF. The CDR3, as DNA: TGTGCCAGCAGGCTCGGAGGTGAACAGCCCCAGCATTTT.